The 27 T cell receptor beta chains below come from one sample, sequenced in a study of T-cell memory formation after mild COVID-19. TCRdb reprocessed the 5' RACE reads via MiXCR and lists one record per CDR3 protein. This table holds under 550,000 distinct CDR3 sequences, roughly 18% found once. Source material: PBMCs or a T cell subset sorted from them (not recorded which). These receptors were taken from a man between 18 and 29 years old who had mild COVID-19 (a few samples of this study predate the infection). Cell type and time point are not known.

This chain connects TRBV20-1 to TRBJ2-5; D remains unclear. Germline-derived CDR1 and CDR2 are DFQATT and SNEGSKA (reference sequence). The CDR3 has 14 amino acids. V was trimmed by 0 bases and J by 5 bases, leaving 13 bases between them. As DNA, the CDR3 is TGCAGTGCTAGAGATTACCGGAGCCGGGAGACCCAGTACTTC. Protein: CSARDYRSRETQYF.

This chain uses TRBV4-2 with TRBJ2-5; possible D gene TRBD2, 5 bases. The CDR3 is 14 residues long. CDR1 is LGHNA and CDR2 is YNFKEQ in the germline V gene. V lost 1 base to trimming and J lost 4 bases, with 10 bases between them. CDR3 residues: CASSQGGPLETQYF. The DNA for the CDR3 is TGTGCCAGCAGCCAAGGCGGGCCGTTAGAGACCCAGTACTTC.

V and J are TRBV29-1 and TRBJ2-5, with D hard to call. CDR3 size: 13 residues. The V and J ends lost 2 bases and 0 bases respectively, with 7 bases between them. Per the germline V gene, CDR1 is SQVTM and CDR2 is ANQGSEA. CDR3 bases: TGCAGCGTTGAACCGGAGAACCAAGAGACCCAGTACTTC. Translating it yields CSVEPENQETQYF.

The chain joins TRBV4-3 to TRBJ2-7; 8 nucleotides agree with TRBD1. V lost 9 bases and J lost 3; bases outside the gene matches: 13. Germline lookup yields CDR1 LGHNA and CDR2 YSLEER. The CDR3 consists of 15 residues. CDR3 sequence (DNA): TGCGCCAGACCTTACGGGGGACAGGCTTACTACGAGCAGTACGTC. This codes for CARPYGGQAYYEQYV.

This clonotype was seen only a few times. This chain connects TRBV11-2 to TRBJ2-3; 13 bases are shared with TRBD2. The CDR3 spans 17 residues. Germline assignment: CDR1 SGHAT and CDR2 FQNNGV. V shed 5 bases and J 4 bases; nucleotides not matched to a gene: 9. CDR3: CASSEGTSGAGADTQYF. CDR3 sequence (DNA): TGTGCCAGCAGCGAAGGGACTAGCGGGGCTGGCGCAGATACGCAGTATTTT.

This sequence joins TRBV5-8 and TRBJ1-3, with D possibly matching TRBD1 (6 bases). Looked up from germline, CDR1 is SGHTS and CDR2 is YDEGEE. The CDR3 runs 17 residues. V was cut by 4 bases and J by 2 bases, with 19 bases left in between. CDR3 in amino acids: CASSLTLTGMAGNTIYF. Written as DNA, the CDR3 is TGTGCCAGCAGCCTCACTCTTACAGGGATGGCTGGAAACACCATATATTTT. Using reference TRBV5-8 and TRBJ1-3 for the parts outside the CDR3, the full variable domain is EAGVTQSPTHLIKTRGQQATLRCSPISGHTSVYWYQQALGLGLQFLLWYDEGEERNRGNFPPRFSGRQFPNYSSELNVNALELEDSALYLCASSLTLTGMAGNTIYFGEGSWLTVV.

This clonotype has just a few counts. This chain joins TRBV5-1 and TRBJ1-3; TRBD1 might be the D (6 bases). V was trimmed by 0 bases and J by 5 bases, leaving 12 bases between them. CDR1 and CDR2 (germline): SGHRS, YFSETQ. The CDR3 has 15 residues. The CDR3, as DNA: TGCGCCAGCAGCTTGGTTTCGGGGGCTAGAAACACCATATATTTT. Amino acid sequence: CASSLVSGARNTIYF.

The genes are TRBV9 and TRBJ2-3, with TRBD2 identical over 7 bases. The CDR3 consists of 16 residues. Germline CDR1 and CDR2: SGDLS and YYNGEE. Trimming cost V 0 bases and J 6 bases; bases outside gene matches: 10. The CDR3 protein is CASSVVGTMPTDTQYF. CDR3 sequence (DNA): TGTGCCAGCAGCGTAGTGGGGACTATGCCCACTGATACGCAGTATTTT.

This clonotype was counted at least ten times. V is TRBV12-3 or TRBV12-4 and J is TRBJ2-5; 7 nucleotides match TRBD1. The CDR3 loop spans 13 amino acids. V dropped 3 bases and J dropped 5; count of bases not matched to a gene: 3. CDR3 region: CASSLTGKETQYF. Here the CDR3 DNA reads TGTGCCAGCAGTTTGACAGGGAAGGAGACCCAGTACTTC.

This clonotype was counted a few times. The chain couples TRBV20-1 to TRBJ1-1; D uncertain. The germline V and J ends were trimmed by 2 bases and 5 bases, with 9 bases remaining between them. Germline V gene data show CDR1 as DFQATT and CDR2 as SNEGSKA (reference sequence). This CDR3 comprises 12 residues. CDR3 sequence reads: CSARSLGTEAFF. The CDR3 bases are TGCAGTGCTAGATCTCTAGGTACTGAAGCTTTCTTT.

The rearrangement links TRBV7-9 to TRBJ2-5; 8 bases align to TRBD2. Germline CDR1 and CDR2: SEHNR and FQNEAQ (reference sequence). J lost 3 bases, V lost 5 bases, and 5 bases had no gene match. CDR3 size: 14 residues. The CDR3 nucleotides read TGTGCCAGCAGCCCCACTAGCGGTAAAGAGACCCAGTACTTC. The encoded protein is CASSPTSGKETQYF.

J is TRBJ2-1 and V is TRBV7-9; D gene uncertain. The V gene's germline CDR1 is SEHNR and CDR2 FQNEAQ (reference sequence). The length of the CDR3 is 11 residues. Trimming removed 4 bases at V and 9 bases at J, with 7 bases between. The CDR3 region has the DNA TGTGCCAGCAGCTACCCCTTTGAGCAGTTCTTC. It encodes CASSYPFEQFF.

The gene calls are TRBV18 and TRBJ2-5; a possible D gene is TRBD1 (6 bases). Germline V gene sequence: CDR1 KGHSH, CDR2 LQKENI. The CDR3 is 15 amino acids. Between the trimmed V and J ends, which lost 2 bases and 7 bases, there was a span of 17 bases. The CDR3 nucleotides read TGTGCCAGCTCACCAGGACAGACCCTCCTGGGGACCCAGTACTTC. Translated: CASSPGQTLLGTQYF. The entire variable domain, with the rest obtained from reference TRBV18 and TRBJ2-5, is as follows: NAGVMQNPRHLVRRRGQEARLRCSPMKGHSHVYWYRQLPEEGLKFMVYLQKENIIDESGMPKERFSAEFPKEGPSILRIQQVVRGDSAAYFCASSPGQTLLGTQYFGPGTRLLVL.

V gene TRBV7-2 combines with J gene TRBJ1-1; D gene ambiguous. Germline V gives CDR1 SGHTA, CDR2 FQGNSA. This CDR3 spans 13 amino acids. Trimming removed 5 bases at V and 8 bases at J, with 15 bases between. The CDR3 region is CASSKPQGFEAFF. The CDR3, as DNA: TGTGCCAGCAGCAAGCCTCAAGGGTTCGAAGCTTTCTTT. Variable domain in full (rest from reference TRBV7-2 and TRBJ1-1): GAGVSQSPSNKVTEKGKDVELRCDPISGHTALYWYRQSLGQGLEFLIYFQGNSAPDKSGLPSDRFSAERTGGSVSTLTIQRTQQEDSAVYLCASSKPQGFEAFFGQGTRLTVV.

V gene TRBV4-3 combines with J gene TRBJ2-2, with 7 bases lining up with TRBD1. J was trimmed by 3 bases and V by 0 bases; bases with no gene match: 13. CDR3 size: 19 residues. Germline V gene data show CDR1 as LGHNA and CDR2 as YSLEER. The DNA for the CDR3 is TGCGCCAGCAGCCAAGATGGTAGAAAGTTCACAGGGGACACCGGGGAGCTGTTTTTT. Protein: CASSQDGRKFTGDTGELFF.

The gene calls are TRBV27 and TRBJ1-2; 7 nucleotides align to TRBD1. The ends lost 4 bases at V and 7 bases at J; junction bases unmatched: 15. CDR1 is MNHEY, CDR2 SMNVEV, per germline (reference sequence). The length of the CDR3 is 16 residues. The CDR3 spells CASSSTHRQGRGGYTF. The CDR3, as DNA: TGTGCCAGCAGTTCAACCCATAGACAGGGCAGGGGTGGCTACACCTTC.

This clonotype has more than one count but fewer than ten. The chain's CDR3 is CSASAGNTEAFF. The CDR3 DNA reads TGCAGTGCTAGTGCAGGGAATACTGAAGCTTTCTTT. The chain combines TRBV20-1 with TRBJ1-1, with a possible D match to TRBD1 (5 bases). Germline V CDR1 and CDR2: DFQATT, SNEGSKA (reference sequence). V was cut by 3 bases and J by 5 bases, with 10 bases left in between. This CDR3 is built from 12 residues.

The chain couples TRBV29-1 to TRBJ1-1; no clear D gene. V gave up 2 bases and J gave up 0 bases, with 10 bases separating them. Germline V lookup: CDR1 SQVTM, CDR2 ANQGSEA. This CDR3 has 14 amino acids. The CDR3 sequence: CSVERFRMNTEAFF. CDR3 DNA sequence: TGCAGCGTTGAACGTTTTCGGATGAACACTGAAGCTTTCTTT. Full variable domain (rest looked up from reference TRBV29-1 and TRBJ1-1): SAVISQKPSRDICQRGTSLTIQCQVDSQVTMMFWYRQQPGQSLTLIATANQGSEATYESGFVIDKFPISRPNLTFSTLTVSNMSPEDSSIYLCSVERFRMNTEAFFGQGTRLTVV.

A few counts support this clonotype. This chain uses TRBV10-2 with TRBJ2-5, with a tentative D call TRBD2 (7 bases). The CDR3 is 13 residues long. The V and J ends lost 3 bases and 7 bases respectively, with 12 bases between them. Germline V gene sequence: CDR1 WSHSY, CDR2 SAAADI. CDR3 nucleotide sequence: TGCGCCAGCAGTGAACGGGGGGCCTGGACCCAGTACTTC. Translated, it gives CASSERGAWTQYF.

This clonotype was seen more than once but under ten times. The rearrangement joins TRBV29-1 to TRBJ2-1; 7 nucleotides match TRBD1. This CDR3 has 12 amino acids. The germline V gene encodes CDR1 SQVTM and CDR2 ANQGSEA. V lost 6 bases and J lost 6; bases outside the gene matches: 5. The CDR3 reads CSVGTGVNEQFF. CDR3 in DNA: TGCAGCGTCGGTACAGGGGTCAATGAGCAGTTCTTC.

This clonotype has a handful of counts. The rearrangement joins TRBV21-1 to TRBJ1-1. TRBV21-1 represents a pseudogene. The CDR3 runs to 15 residues. In DNA, the CDR3 is TGTGCCAGCAGCAATGAGATTAGGGCCTACACTGAAGCTTTCTTT. Translated, it gives CASSNEIRAYTEAFF.

This chain uses TRBV5-1 with TRBJ2-1; D may be TRBD2 (6 bases). Trimming took 3 bases from V and 3 from J, leaving 16 bases between them. The CDR3 contains 16 residues. Germline V gives CDR1 SGHRS, CDR2 YFSETQ. In DNA form, the CDR3 reads TGCGCCAGCAGCTCGACGGGTAGCGGATACTACAATGAGCAGTTCTTC. Translating it yields CASSSTGSGYYNEQFF.

V and J are TRBV27 and TRBJ1-5; no firm D call. V was cut by 4 bases and J by 0 bases, with 4 bases left in between. This CDR3 has 13 amino acids. In germline, CDR1 is MNHEY, CDR2 SMNVEV (reference sequence). In nucleotides, the CDR3 is TGTGCCAGCAGTTCGGTTAGCAATCAGCCCCAGCATTTT. Protein: CASSSVSNQPQHF.

The genes are TRBV19 and TRBJ1-5; D not resolved. In germline, CDR1 is LNHDA, CDR2 SQIVND (reference sequence). The CDR3 consists of 12 residues. Deletions cut 3 bases from V and 5 bases from J, with 5 bases between. The CDR3 region is CASSISYQPQHF. In DNA, the CDR3 is TGTGCCAGTAGTATTTCGTATCAGCCCCAGCATTTT. The full variable domain, with the rest looked up from reference TRBV19 and TRBJ1-5, is DGGITQSPKYLFRKEGQNVTLSCEQNLNHDAMYWYRQDPGQGLRLIYYSQIVNDFQKGDIAEGYSVSREKKESFPLTVTSAQKNPTAFYLCASSISYQPQHFGDGTRLSIL.

This sequence joins TRBV3-1 and TRBJ2-3; D gene ambiguous. The CDR3 covers 12 residues. Deletions cut 0 bases from V and 6 bases from J, with 4 bases between. CDR1 and CDR2 from the germline V gene are LGHDT and YNNKEL (reference sequence). The CDR3, as DNA: TGTGCCAGCAGCCAAGATATGGATACGCAGTATTTT. This sequence encodes CASSQDMDTQYF.

The chain couples TRBV20-1 to TRBJ2-3, with D uncertain. The germline V and J ends were trimmed by 5 bases and 5 bases, with 17 bases remaining between them. Germline V lookup: CDR1 DFQATT, CDR2 SNEGSKA (reference sequence). This CDR3 is 14 amino acids long. CDR3 loop: CSAQDTLGLDTQYF. The CDR3 DNA follows: TGCAGTGCTCAAGACACACTGGGCTTAGATACGCAGTATTTT.

The V call is TRBV4-3, the J call TRBJ1-2, with a weak D call TRBD1 (6 bases). This CDR3 has 14 amino acids. V lost 0 bases, J lost 3 bases, and 8 bases lay in between. Per germline, CDR1 LGHNA and CDR2 YSLEER. DNA of the CDR3: TGCGCCAGCAGCCAAGATTGGGGGCACTATGGCTACACCTTC. Its protein is CASSQDWGHYGYTF.